The present entry profiles one T cell receptor beta chain with its context. Germline V gives CDR1 MNHEY, CDR2 SVGEGT. The V and J ends lost 4 bases and 4 bases, in that order; junction bases with no gene match: 4. The CDR3 has 13 residues. This specimen comes from a study of blood T cells in healthy people across ages. A sample-barcoded 5' primer and a J-beta primer mix were used in a second PCR of about 7 to 12 cycles. Any given sample supplied a minimum of 3 million CDR3-containing paired-end reads. MiXCR was run by TCRdb on the 5' RACE reads, yielding one entry per CDR3 protein. This table holds approximately 700,000 distinct CDR3 sequences, 32% found once.

This chain connects TRBV6-2 or TRBV6-3 to TRBJ2-7; 7 bases align to TRBD1. Sequences were obtained from blood. The sequence was collected from an elderly woman in good health. The CDR3 loop reads CASSFARGYEQYF. In DNA, the CDR3 is TGTGCCAGCAGTTTCGCCAGGGGGTACGAGCAGTACTTC.